The clone carrying this T cell receptor beta chain was seen a few times. Using genomic DNA as the template, TCR beta VDJ and CDR3 profiling was carried out. MiXCR, applied by TCRdb to the reads, yields one record per CDR3 protein. The sample carries roughly 160,000 distinct CDR3 sequences, 63% recorded once. These data originate in a study of CD8+CD57+ T cells in acquired aplastic anemia. Study context: DNA recovered from sorted CD4+ and CD8+ cells had a mean of about 3.5 ug.

This CDR3 has 15 residues. V was trimmed by 6 bases and J by 7 bases, leaving 19 bases between them. Per germline, CDR1 LNHDA and CDR2 SQIVND (reference sequence). The V and J genes are TRBV19 and TRBJ1-5; D unresolved. Sequencing was done on a sample of sorted CD4+, CD8+, or CD8+CD57+ T cells (not recorded which) from PBMCs. The receptor comes from a human donor in good health. CDR3: CASRPQALIIQPQHF. CDR3 bases: TGTGCCAGTAGGCCCCAGGCCTTGATAATCCAGCCCCAGCATTTT.